This T cell receptor (beta chain) derives from a study of T-cell reconstitution after alpha-beta-depleted transplantation in children. General study findings and limits: The origin of alpha-beta T cells about two months after transplant was reportedly several hundred expanded graft clones. T cells produced anew were the main source of T-cell counts and diversity one year after transplant.

From germline, CDR1 is SQVTM and CDR2 ANQGSEA. This CDR3 has 13 residues. J lost 9 bases, V lost 4 bases, and 7 bases had no gene match. Preparation of the TCRbeta library was carried out with unique molecular identifiers. TCRdb recomputed calls from the PCR reads with MiXCR, one row per CDR3 protein. The sample has about 580,000 distinct CDR3 sequences, 20% to 30% seen once. About this clonotype: Its antigen remains unknown.

The sample was PBMCs, taken before TCRalphabeta/CD19-depleted stem cell transplant. The clonotype was recovered from a boy under two years old with Wiskott-Aldrich syndrome, due to receive a stem cell transplant. The chain uses TRBV29-1 and TRBJ2-1; 9 bases fit TRBD1. This CDR3 reads CSVARDRVGEQFF. In DNA form, the CDR3 reads TGCAGCGTTGCACGGGACAGGGTTGGTGAGCAGTTCTTC.